These T cell receptor beta chains were read from a single sample in a study of blood T cell repertoires in COVID-19. The repertoire was sequenced with immunoSEQ multiplex PCR; TCRdb's copy has only in-frame clones and lacks some. The repertoire holds about 440,000 clones, with 88% as singletons. Sequenced: peripheral blood. The source of these receptors is a woman in her 50s with COVID-19, enrolled during active disease. Each CDR3 is given with its conserved first and last residue. A D gene is named only where the DNA matches it firmly. Clone size, where shown, is once, few, many, or a class for clones that have expanded.

j_call clone_size v_call d_call cdr3_nt cdr3_aa
TRBJ2-7 once TRBV19 TRBD2 TGTGCCAGTAGTTCAGGACTAGGCCCTCACTACGAGCAGTACTTC CASSSGLGPHYEQYF
TRBJ2-7 - TRBV3-1/TRBV3-2 TRBD1 TGTGCCAGCAGCGGACAGGGCTACGAGCAGTACTTC CASSGQGYEQYF
TRBJ2-7 - TRBV19 TRBD2 TGTGCCAGTAGTGCCCCGGCTAGCGGGGGGGCGTGGGAGCAGTACTTC CASSAPASGGAWEQYF
TRBJ2-5 - TRBV29-1 TRBD1 TGCAGCGCACGACAGGGGGCAGGAGAGACCCAGTACTTC CSARQGAGETQYF
TRBJ1-2 - TRBV7-8 - TGTGCCAGCAGCCCCAGCGGCTCTGGCTACACCTTC CASSPSGSGYTF
TRBJ1-2 - TRBV19 TRBD1 TGTGCCAGTAGCCCAGGGGGCAGCAACTATGGCTACACCTTC CASSPGGSNYGYTF
TRBJ1-3 - TRBV30 TRBD1 TGTGCCTGGAGTGCCTGGGACAGCGCTGGGGACACCATATATTTT CAWSAWDSAGDTIYF
TRBJ2-2 few TRBV2 TRBD1 TGTGCCAGCAGTCCCTCGACAGGGGTAGTCGGGGAGCTGTTTTTT CASSPSTGVVGELFF
TRBJ2-1 - TRBV10-1 TRBD2 TGCGCCAGCAGGCCTAGCGGGGGGGCGGGAGAGCAGTTCTTC CASRPSGGAGEQFF
TRBJ1-1 - TRBV7-2 TRBD1 TGTGCCAGCAGCCCAAGGACAGGGGACACTGAAGCTTTCTTT CASSPRTGDTEAFF
TRBJ2-3 - TRBV6-5 TRBD2 TGTGCCAGCAGACCTAGCGGGGCCCTCGTTGATACGCAGTATTTT CASRPSGALVDTQYF
TRBJ1-3 - TRBV2 TRBD1 TGTGCCAGCAGCCCGACAGGGACTGGAAACACCATATATTTT CASSPTGTGNTIYF
TRBJ2-3 - TRBV11-2 - TGTGCCAGCAGCTCCGGCGGGGATACGCAGTATTTT CASSSGGDTQYF
TRBJ1-2 - TRBV3-1/TRBV3-2 - TGTGCCAGCAGCCAAGGGCGGGTTTATGGCTACACCTTC CASSQGRVYGYTF
TRBJ1-5 once TRBV6-5 - TGTGCCAGCGGCGGTCGCAATCAGCCCCAGCATTTT CASGGRNQPQHF
TRBJ2-2 - TRBV6-5 - TGTGCCAGCGAGGAACAGGCTTTTGACACCGGGGAGCTGTTTTTT CASEEQAFDTGELFF
TRBJ2-7 - TRBV14 - TGTGCCAGCAGCCAAGGACAGGGAGGTTTGTACGAGCAGTACTTC CASSQGQGGLYEQYF
TRBJ2-7 - TRBV7-8 - TGTGCCAGCAGCTCGGGACTCTCCTACGAGCAGTACTTC CASSSGLSYEQYF
TRBJ2-3 once TRBV27 TRBD2 TGTGCCAGCAGTTTGGGAGCGGGGGGGAACACAGATACGCAGTATTTT CASSLGAGGNTDTQYF
TRBJ2-3 - TRBV28 - TGTGCCAGCCGGGACTTGAGCACAGATACGCAGTATTTT CASRDLSTDTQYF
TRBJ1-3 - TRBV11-2 TRBD1 TGTGCCAGCAGCTTCACGTTGACAGGGGGCTTTTCTGGAAACACCATATATTTT CASSFTLTGGFSGNTIYF
TRBJ1-5 many TRBV19 TRBD1 TGTGCCAGTAGTACAGGGGGCGGGAGCAATCAGCCCCAGCATTTT CASSTGGGSNQPQHF
TRBJ1-4 - TRBV11-2 TRBD1 TGTGCCAGCAGCCGAACCGGGACAGGGAATGAAAAACTGTTTTTT CASSRTGTGNEKLFF
TRBJ1-1 - TRBV29-1 - TGCAGCGTTGCGGAGGGTTTGACTGAAGCTTTCTTT CSVAEGLTEAFF
TRBJ1-1 - TRBV5-4 TRBD1 TGTGCCAGCAGAAAACCAGGGGGCCGTTACACTGAAGCTTTCTTT CASRKPGGRYTEAFF
TRBJ2-2 - TRBV7-2 TRBD1 TGTGCCAGCAGCTGGAACAGGGGCACCGGGGAGCTGTTTTTT CASSWNRGTGELFF
TRBJ1-2 - TRBV2 - TGTGCCAGCAGTGAAGCTAAGGCGGCAGGGTCTAACTATGGCTACACCTTC CASSEAKAAGSNYGYTF
TRBJ1-4 - TRBV5-1 TRBD1 TGCGCCAGCAGCTTAAACCCCACAGGGGGCGGAAATGAAAAACTGTTTTTT CASSLNPTGGGNEKLFF
TRBJ2-2 - TRBV24-1 - TGTGCCACCAGTGATTCAGACAGACTCTACACCGGGGAGCTGTTTTTT CATSDSDRLYTGELFF
TRBJ1-4 - TRBV2 TRBD1 TGTGCCAGCAGTCCCGGGACAGGGGACGAAAAACTGTTTTTT CASSPGTGDEKLFF
TRBJ1-6 - TRBV6-5 - TGTGCCAGCGGCTCAGTTTCACCCCTCCACTTT CASGSVSPLHF
TRBJ1-1 - TRBV9 - TGTGCCAGCAGCGTACAGGGGCATACTGAAGCTTTCTTT CASSVQGHTEAFF
TRBJ1-1 - TRBV19 - TGTGCCAGTAGTATTCACAGGGAATACACTGAAGCTTTCTTT CASSIHREYTEAFF
TRBJ2-5 - TRBV24-1 - TGTGCCACCAGTGACGGAGGGATGGAGACCCAGTACTTC CATSDGGMETQYF
TRBJ2-7 - TRBV19 - TGTGCCAGTAGTGAGCGGGTACCATGGGGCGAGCAGTACTTC CASSERVPWGEQYF
TRBJ1-2 - TRBV4-1 - TGCGCCAGCAGCCAAGAGGGGGGGCAGTCCTATGGCTACACCTTC CASSQEGGQSYGYTF
TRBJ2-5 - TRBV27 TRBD1 TGTGCCAGCAGTGACAGGGGGCCCCAAGAGACCCAGTACTTC CASSDRGPQETQYF
TRBJ2-1 - TRBV7-3 TRBD1 TGTGCCAGCAGCTTAGGGACAGCTTACAATGAGCAGTTCTTC CASSLGTAYNEQFF
TRBJ2-3 - TRBV15 - TGTGCCACCAGCAGAGTCCCTAGCGGCACAGATACGCAGTATTTT CATSRVPSGTDTQYF